One sample yielded the 29 T cell receptor beta chains listed below, sequenced in a study of T-cell reconstitution after alpha-beta-depleted transplantation in children. A library of TCRbeta sequences, prepared with unique molecular identifiers, was generated. MiXCR, run by TCRdb on the PCR reads, gives a single entry per CDR3 protein. The repertoire has roughly 200,000 distinct CDR3 sequences, roughly a tenth of them found once; the top ten carry 28%. The material was PBMCs, obtained before TCRalphabeta/CD19-depleted stem cell transplant. Receptors originate from a child younger than two with acute myeloid leukemia, due to receive a stem cell transplant.

This clonotype was counted many times. The genes are TRBV28 and TRBJ1-2, with no clear D. CDR1 and CDR2 (germline): MDHEN, SYDVKM. Trimming removed 3 bases at V and 10 bases at J, with 15 bases between. The CDR3 consists of 13 residues. Here the CDR3 reads CASSLSVPPNYTF. CDR3 DNA: TGTGCCAGCAGTTTGAGCGTTCCACCAAACTACACCTTC.

This clonotype has a count of ten or more. The CDR3 sequence: CASSPGGELNTEAFF. The CDR3 DNA sequence: TGTGCCAGCTCACCGGGCGGCGAATTGAACACTGAAGCTTTCTTT. The J gene is TRBJ1-1, the V gene TRBV18; D unclear. V was shortened by 3 bases and J by 0 bases, with 11 bases between the two germline ends. The CDR3 has 15 residues. Looked up from germline, CDR1 is KGHSH and CDR2 is LQKENI.

At least ten counts were recorded for this clonotype. V is TRBV7-2 and J is TRBJ1-5; D ambiguous. The germline V gene encodes CDR1 SGHTA and CDR2 FQGNSA. V lost 1 base to trimming and J lost 7 bases, with 8 bases between them. The CDR3 loop spans 13 amino acids. The CDR3 protein is CASSLERTQPQHF. DNA of the CDR3: TGTGCCAGCAGCTTAGAGCGGACCCAGCCCCAGCATTTT. Combining the CDR3 with reference TRBV7-2 and TRBJ1-5 gives the whole variable domain GAGVSQSPSNKVTEKGKDVELRCDPISGHTALYWYRQSLGQGLEFLIYFQGNSAPDKSGLPSDRFSAERTGGSVSTLTIQRTQQEDSAVYLCASSLERTQPQHFGDGTRLSIL.

This clonotype has a count of ten or more. The J gene is TRBJ1-2, the V gene TRBV20-1; D may be TRBD1 (6 bases). Trimming removed 5 bases from V and 1 base from J, with 14 bases in between. Germline CDR1 is DFQATT and CDR2 is SNEGSKA (reference sequence). The CDR3 extends over 14 amino acids. The CDR3 sequence: CSAGGGEFNYGYTF. The DNA of the CDR3 is TGCAGTGCTGGAGGGGGGGAGTTTAACTATGGCTACACCTTC.

This clonotype was picked up many times. The chain couples TRBV9 to TRBJ2-2, with D unclear. Germline CDR1 SGDLS, CDR2 YYNGEE. The CDR3 is 15 amino acids. The ends were cut back, 3 bases at V and 4 bases at J, with 13 bases in the middle. CDR3 in amino acids: CASSAPGSLTGELFF. CDR3 sequence (DNA): TGTGCCAGCAGCGCTCCCGGGTCTCTCACCGGGGAGCTGTTTTTT.

Many counts were recorded for this clonotype. The chain combines TRBV27 with TRBJ1-5; TRBD1 matches 8 bases. Trimming removed 6 bases from V and 6 bases from J; junction bases left unmatched: 7. This CDR3 is 14 amino acids long. The germline V gene encodes CDR1 MNHEY and CDR2 SMNVEV (reference sequence). The CDR3 loop reads CASSPDRGSQPQHF. The CDR3 bases are TGTGCCAGCAGCCCCGACAGGGGAAGTCAGCCCCAGCATTTT.

This clonotype was picked up a small number of times. J is TRBJ2-1 and V is TRBV20-1; TRBD2 might be the D (5 bases). The CDR3 is 15 residues long. The germline V and J ends were trimmed by 1 base and 5 bases, with 15 bases remaining between them. From germline, CDR1 is DFQATT and CDR2 SNEGSKA (reference sequence). CDR3 in amino acids: CSARGIGGRDNEQFF. DNA for the CDR3: TGCAGTGCTAGAGGAATCGGCGGGCGCGACAATGAGCAGTTCTTC.

This clonotype was seen many times. One junction end does not reproduce the germline sequence, and a read error may be involved. The CDR3, as DNA: TGTGCCAGCAGTTCGGAGGCCAGGGGAAGAAATCAGGCCCAGCATTTT. It codes for CASSSEARGRNQAQHF. This chain connects TRBV7-8 to TRBJ1-5, with a weak D call TRBD1 (6 bases). This CDR3 is built from 16 residues. Germline CDR1 SGHVS, CDR2 FQNEAQ.

This clonotype came up many times. The genes are TRBV18 and TRBJ1-3; the D is unclear. The CDR3 length is 14 residues. V shed 2 bases and J shed 0 bases, with 5 bases lying between them. The germline V gene encodes CDR1 KGHSH and CDR2 LQKENI. The CDR3 reads CASSPIVSGNTIYF. DNA of the CDR3: TGTGCCAGCTCACCAATAGTCTCTGGAAACACCATATATTTT.

This clonotype turned up a few times. This chain joins TRBV7-6 and TRBJ2-7; 8 positions match TRBD2. J was trimmed by 3 bases and V by 5 bases; bases with no gene match: 3. From germline, CDR1 is SGHVS and CDR2 FNYEAQ. This CDR3 comprises 13 residues. As DNA, the CDR3 is TGTGCCAGCAGCCCAACTAGCGGCTACGAGCAGTACTTC. Translating it yields CASSPTSGYEQYF.

This clonotype was seen ten or more times. The chain carries TRBV5-1 and TRBJ2-5; D is possibly TRBD2 (6 bases). The V end was cut by 5 bases, the J end by 1 base, with 9 bases between. Per the germline V gene, CDR1 is SGHRS and CDR2 is YFSETQ. The CDR3 extends over 13 amino acids. Here the CDR3 DNA reads TGCGCCAGCAGGACGACTAGCCAAGAGACCCAGTACTTC. This translates into CASRTTSQETQYF.

Many counts were recorded for this clonotype. The rearrangement joins TRBV14 to TRBJ2-5; unclear D gene. Germline values: CDR1 SGHDN, CDR2 FVKESK. V lost 0 bases, J lost 6 bases, and 8 bases lay in between. CDR3 size: 13 residues. CDR3 loop: CASSQDERQTQYF. CDR3 DNA sequence: TGTGCCAGCAGCCAAGACGAACGACAGACCCAGTACTTC.

This clonotype appeared many times. The chain carries TRBV12-3 or TRBV12-4 and TRBJ2-1; 11 bases match TRBD2. Losses at the gene ends were 1 base for V and 7 bases for J; bases not matched to a gene: 3. The CDR3 length is 15 residues. The CDR3 loop is CASSLGTSGRNEQFF. In DNA form, the CDR3 reads TGTGCCAGCAGTTTAGGTACTAGCGGGAGAAATGAGCAGTTCTTC.

This clonotype was picked up many times. The chain recombines TRBV29-1 with TRBJ2-7, with D hard to call. This CDR3 contains 11 residues. Germline lookup yields CDR1 SQVTM and CDR2 ANQGSEA. As DNA, the CDR3 is TGCAGTGTCTTAGTAGATTCCGAGCAGTACTTC. Amino acid sequence: CSVLVDSEQYF.

Points on this clonotype: This clone may be a read error of a much larger clone one base away. The CDR3 DNA reads as TGTGCCGGCAGTGGGTTACATGAGCAGTTCTTC. It encodes CAGSGLHEQFF. This chain uses TRBV6-2 or TRBV6-3 with TRBJ2-1; D is unresolved. CDR3 length: 11 residues. The V gene's germline CDR1 is MNHEY and CDR2 SVGEGT.

On this clonotype: A much larger clone differs by one base, so this may be a read error. This chain joins TRBV7-9 and TRBJ1-2, with D possibly matching TRBD1 (6 bases). CDR3 length: 16 amino acids. The germline V gene has CDR1 SEHNR and CDR2 FQNEAQ (reference sequence). Trimming pared 1 base from V and 6 bases from J, leaving 18 bases between. The CDR3: CASSLEGRGKRNGYTF. The CDR3 DNA follows: TGTGCCAGCAGCTTAGAGGGGAGGGGGAAGAGGAATGGCTACACCTTC.

This clonotype was picked up many times. The chain carries TRBV20-1 and TRBJ2-1; TRBD2 matches 12 bases. CDR1 and CDR2 (germline): DFQATT, SNEGSKA (reference sequence). There are 14 residues in the CDR3. The junction had 8 bases not matched to a gene; V was cut back by 6 bases and J by 8 bases. The CDR3 protein is CSAQTSGRWDEQFF. CDR3 bases: TGCAGTGCCCAGACTAGCGGGAGATGGGATGAGCAGTTCTTC.

This clonotype was observed at least ten times. At one boundary the junction diverges from the germline segment, which might be a read error. The J gene is TRBJ1-4, the V gene TRBV12-3 or TRBV12-4; TRBD1 might be the D (5 bases). The CDR3 length is 13 residues. CDR3 sequence reads: CASSPQVQSSPIF. The CDR3 region has the DNA TGTGCCAGCAGTCCACAGGTCCAATCATCTCCTATTTTT.

This chain's CDR3 is CASSTDRDYGYTF. CDR3 nucleotide sequence: TGTGCCAGCAGCACAGACAGGGACTATGGCTACACCTTC. The chain links TRBV7-2 to TRBJ1-2; TRBD1 aligns across 7 bases. Germline V gives CDR1 SGHTA, CDR2 FQGNSA. The ends lost 5 bases at V and 3 bases at J; junction bases unmatched: 3. The CDR3 covers 13 residues.

This clonotype has at least ten counts. The chain's CDR3 is CSARGYYNEQFF. CDR3 nucleotide sequence: TGCAGTGCTAGAGGGTACTACAATGAGCAGTTCTTC. The chain employs TRBV20-1 and TRBJ2-1, with D unclear. Germline V gives CDR1 DFQATT, CDR2 SNEGSKA (reference sequence). The CDR3 loop spans 12 amino acids. Deletions cut 1 base from V and 3 bases from J, with 4 bases between.

This clonotype was seen ten or more times. The chain combines TRBV20-1 with TRBJ2-1, with 15 bases identical to TRBD2. CDR3 length: 18 residues. Unmatched junction bases numbered 10, after V lost 4 bases and J lost 3 bases. CDR1 DFQATT and CDR2 SNEGSKA come from the germline V gene (reference sequence). The CDR3 DNA sequence: TGCAGTGCTACCCCGGGACTAGCGGGAGGCGGGCTCTACAATGAGCAGTTCTTC. It is translated as CSATPGLAGGGLYNEQFF.

This clonotype appeared many times. The rearrangement joins TRBV7-9 to TRBJ2-7; 9 nucleotides match TRBD2. From germline, CDR1 is SEHNR and CDR2 FQNEAQ (reference sequence). Trimming took 4 bases from V and 4 from J; bases not matched to a gene: 2. The CDR3 loop spans 13 amino acids. CDR3 coding DNA: TGTGCCAGCAGCTGGGGACTAGCTTACGAGCAGTACTTC. It translates to CASSWGLAYEQYF.

Remarks on this clonotype: The junction does not match germline at one end; this may be a read error. CDR3: CASALEEGQHQHF. In nucleotides, the CDR3 is TGTGCCAGCGCCCTCGAAGAGGGTCAGCACCAGCATTTT. V usage is TRBV12-3 or TRBV12-4 and J usage is TRBJ1-5; D gene ambiguous. CDR3 length: 13 residues.

J is TRBJ1-3 and V is TRBV5-1, with no clear D. V was trimmed by 0 bases and J by 3 bases, leaving 7 bases between them. The CDR3 covers 14 residues. CDR1 SGHRS and CDR2 YFSETQ come from the germline V gene. The CDR3 DNA reads as TGCGCCAGCAGCTTGGCTGGTTATGGAAACACCATATATTTT. The encoded protein is CASSLAGYGNTIYF.

This clonotype was seen at least ten times. The chain recombines TRBV27 with TRBJ1-6, with TRBD1 identical over 9 bases. There are 16 residues in the CDR3. Germline V lookup: CDR1 MNHEY, CDR2 SMNVEV (reference sequence). V gave up 4 bases and J gave up 5 bases; unmatched junction bases: 6. The CDR3 protein is CASSWTGVEDNSPLHF. In DNA, the CDR3 is TGTGCCAGCAGTTGGACAGGGGTGGAGGATAATTCACCCCTCCACTTT.

This clonotype was seen at least ten times. The rearrangement links TRBV20-1 to TRBJ1-5, with D tentatively TRBD1 (5 bases). The CDR3 extends over 16 amino acids. V dropped 0 bases and J dropped 2 bases, with 14 bases sitting between them. Per germline, CDR1 DFQATT and CDR2 SNEGSKA (reference sequence). The CDR3 DNA follows: TGCAGTGCTAGAGATCCCCAGGTAGGGGGCAATCAGCCCCAGCATTTT. Protein product: CSARDPQVGGNQPQHF.

V gene TRBV20-1 combines with J gene TRBJ2-7; 11 bases line up with TRBD2. The CDR3 has 15 amino acids. Germline V gene data show CDR1 as DFQATT and CDR2 as SNEGSKA (reference sequence). Trimming removed 6 bases from V and 6 bases from J; junction bases left unmatched: 13. The CDR3 DNA sequence: TGCAGTGCCCGTTGGCAGGGACTAGCGGTCTTCGAGCAGTACTTC. It translates to CSARWQGLAVFEQYF.

The sample holds many counts of this clonotype. This chain uses TRBV5-1 with TRBJ2-7, with D possibly TRBD1 on 5 matching bases. The length of the CDR3 is 16 residues. CDR1 and CDR2 (germline): SGHRS, YFSETQ. V dropped 0 bases and J dropped 0 bases, with 13 bases sitting between them. CDR3 bases: TGCGCCAGCAGCTTGGGAGGAACAGGTAGCTCCTACGAGCAGTACTTC. Protein product: CASSLGGTGSSYEQYF.

A few counts support this clonotype. The rearrangement uses TRBV7-8 and TRBJ1-4; 8 nucleotides line up with TRBD1. The length of the CDR3 is 14 residues. Germline CDR1 reads SGHVS; CDR2 reads FQNEAQ. After removal of 6 bases from V and 7 bases from J, the junction contained 7 bases not matched to a gene. This chain's CDR3 is CASRRDRGGEKLFF. For the CDR3, the DNA is TGTGCCAGCAGACGAGACAGGGGAGGTGAAAAACTGTTTTTT.